Each of the 29 T cell receptor beta chains below was sequenced from the same sample in a study of OX40 agonist ivuxolimab in advanced cancers. Some clones are missing from TCRdb's copy, which holds only in-frame ones; the method was immunoSEQ multiplex PCR. Of over 85,000 clones in the sample, about 90% were seen once. Specimen: CD4+ or CD8+ T cells sorted from blood, collected in a trial of the OX40 agonist ivuxolimab. The receptors derive from an adult with an advanced solid tumor such as melanoma, head and neck, liver or kidney cancer.

The CDR3 DNA reads TGCGCCAGCAGCCAAGTAGCGGGAGAGACCAATGAGCAGTTCTTC. Residues: CASSQVAGETNEQFF. This chain links TRBV4-1 with TRBJ2-1; TRBD2 matches 9 bases. The CDR3 extends over 15 amino acids. The junction had 4 bases not matched to a gene; V was cut back by 1 base and J by 6 bases. CDR1 is MGHRA, CDR2 YSYEKL, per germline.

This chain connects TRBV14 to TRBJ1-1; 7 bases are shared with TRBD1. The ends lost 4 bases at V and 4 bases at J; junction bases unmatched: 3. CDR3 length: 13 residues. From germline, CDR1 is SGHDN and CDR2 FVKESK. The CDR3 bases are TGTGCCAGCAGCCTTGCAGGGGGCACTGAAGCTTTCTTT. Residues: CASSLAGGTEAFF.

The V and J genes are TRBV5-1 and TRBJ2-5, with TRBD1 as a possible D gene (5 bases). CDR1 SGHRS and CDR2 YFSETQ come from the germline V gene. V was clipped by 0 bases and J by 3 bases, with 21 bases between them. The CDR3 loop spans 18 amino acids. The CDR3 DNA sequence: TGCGCCAGCAGCTTGGGCAGGAGAGACAGACCCGACAAAGAGACCCAGTACTTC. Translating it yields CASSLGRRDRPDKETQYF.

The rearrangement links TRBV30 to TRBJ2-2; weak D call: TRBD2 (7 bases). V lost 2 bases to trimming and J lost 1 base, with 20 bases between them. CDR3 length: 18 residues. CDR1 and CDR2 from the germline V gene are GTSNPN and SVGIG (reference sequence). CDR3 nucleotides: TGTGCCTGGAGTTACGGGCGGGGGCGAGGAAGGAACACCGGGGAGCTGTTTTTT. Residues: CAWSYGRGRGRNTGELFF.

The chain joins TRBV6-5 to TRBJ1-2; D remains unclear. Germline assignment: CDR1 MNHEY and CDR2 SVGAGI. V dropped 4 bases and J dropped 8 bases, with 14 bases sitting between them. The CDR3 consists of 13 residues. Here the CDR3 DNA reads TGTGCCAGCAGTTTGAGCCAAAATAGGGGCTACACCTTC. Its protein is CASSLSQNRGYTF.

The V gene is TRBV30, the J gene TRBJ1-5; 9 bases line up with TRBD1. The V and J ends lost 3 bases and 5 bases, in that order; junction bases with no gene match: 14. From germline, CDR1 is GTSNPN and CDR2 SVGIG (reference sequence). The CDR3 extends over 17 amino acids. The CDR3 loop reads CAWSASGTGLRDQPQHF. DNA of the CDR3: TGTGCCTGGAGCGCCTCTGGGACAGGGCTGCGGGATCAGCCCCAGCATTTT.

The V and J genes are TRBV21-1 and TRBJ1-1. TRBV21-1 is shown as a pseudogene. This CDR3 has 15 residues. The CDR3 sequence: CASSKEGEGGTEAFF. CDR3 nucleotide sequence: TGTGCCAGCAGCAAAGAGGGAGAGGGGGGCACTGAAGCTTTCTTT.

The chain carries TRBV7-2 and TRBJ1-5; the D is unclear. V lost 9 bases and J 2 bases, leaving 11 bases between the germline ends. The germline V gene encodes CDR1 SGHTA and CDR2 FQGNSA. This CDR3 has 13 amino acids. For the CDR3, the DNA is TGTGCCAGTGCAGTATGGGGCAATCAGCCCCAGCATTTT. This sequence encodes CASAVWGNQPQHF. Based on the CDR3 plus reference TRBV7-2 and TRBJ1-5, the full variable domain is GAGVSQSPSNKVTEKGKDVELRCDPISGHTALYWYRQSLGQGLEFLIYFQGNSAPDKSGLPSDRFSAERTGGSVSTLTIQRTQQEDSAVYLCASAVWGNQPQHFGDGTRLSIL.

The J gene is TRBJ2-3, the V gene TRBV11-2, with 9 nucleotides matching TRBD2. The CDR3 length is 15 residues. V shed 4 bases and J 4 bases; nucleotides not matched to a gene: 6. Germline assignment: CDR1 SGHAT and CDR2 FQNNGV. The chain's CDR3 is CASSSRVAGADTQYF. As DNA, the CDR3 is TGTGCCAGCAGCTCCCGGGTAGCGGGGGCAGATACGCAGTATTTT. Full variable domain (outside the CDR3, taken from reference TRBV11-2 and TRBJ2-3): EAGVAQSPRYKIIEKRQSVAFWCNPISGHATLYWYQQILGQGPKLLIQFQNNGVVDDSQLPKDRFSAERLKGVDSTLKIQPAKLEDSAVYLCASSSRVAGADTQYFGPGTRLTVL.

The gene calls are TRBV10-3 and TRBJ1-5; no clear D gene. The CDR3 consists of 14 residues. V lost 6 bases, J lost 0 bases, and 9 bases lay in between. Germline V lookup: CDR1 ENHRY, CDR2 SYGVKD. The DNA of the CDR3 is TGTGCCATCAGCGATCAGATTAGCAATCAGCCCCAGCATTTT. Protein: CAISDQISNQPQHF.

In this sample, this clone turned up once. V gene TRBV19 combines with J gene TRBJ1-2; tentatively, D is TRBD1 (6 bases). V dropped 5 bases and J dropped 1 base, with 8 bases sitting between them. This CDR3 comprises 13 residues. Germline CDR1 is LNHDA and CDR2 is SQIVND (reference sequence). CDR3 sequence (DNA): TGTGCCAGTAGTGGGGGCCTTAACTATGGCTACACCTTC. Translation gives CASSGGLNYGYTF.

The chain combines TRBV18 with TRBJ1-1; D uncertain. This CDR3 has 14 residues. The V gene's germline CDR1 is KGHSH and CDR2 LQKENI. V lost 2 bases and J 4 bases, leaving 11 bases between the germline ends. CDR3 protein: CASSPSERSTEAFF. CDR3 nucleotide sequence: TGTGCCAGCTCACCAAGCGAGCGCTCCACTGAAGCTTTCTTT.

J is TRBJ1-4 and V is TRBV7-9, with a weak D call TRBD1 (5 bases). CDR1 is SEHNR and CDR2 is FQNEAQ in the germline V gene (reference sequence). The CDR3 sequence is 13 residues long. Deletions cut 8 bases from V and 7 bases from J, with 14 bases between. The CDR3 here is CASRRGTTEKLFF. The CDR3 DNA reads TGTGCCAGCCGTCGGGGGACGACTGAAAAACTGTTTTTT.

This chain uses TRBV19 with TRBJ2-7; no clear D. V was trimmed by 7 bases and J by 3 bases, leaving 13 bases between them. CDR3 length equals 13 residues. Germline CDR1 reads LNHDA; CDR2 reads SQIVND (reference sequence). This CDR3 reads CASKRQANYEQYF. The CDR3 bases are TGTGCCAGTAAAAGGCAGGCCAACTACGAGCAGTACTTC.

The chain's CDR3 is CASTALGPGELFF. The CDR3 region has the DNA TGTGCCAGCACCGCGCTAGGGCCCGGGGAGCTGTTTTTT. J is TRBJ2-2 and V is TRBV6-1, with D unclear. The CDR3 extends over 13 amino acids. Trimming took 7 bases from V and 6 from J, leaving 12 bases between them. CDR1 and CDR2 (germline): MNHNS, SASEGT.

The chain is built from TRBV7-8 and TRBJ2-7; 12 bases line up with TRBD2. V trimming: 5 bases; J trimming: 6 bases; junction bases outside the gene matches: 8. Per the germline V gene, CDR1 is SGHVS and CDR2 is FQNEAQ. The CDR3 runs 15 residues. As DNA, the CDR3 is TGTGCCAGCAGCCCTCGGACTAGCGGGATCGTCGAGCAGTACTTC. Translation: CASSPRTSGIVEQYF.

J is TRBJ2-5 and V is TRBV2; no definite D call. The closer fit of TRBJ2-7 to the DNA end suggests the J call may be wrong. Germline CDR1 and CDR2: SNHLY and FYNNEI. The CDR3 has 14 amino acids. The CDR3 spells CASSSSRSSYEQYF. Written as DNA, the CDR3 is TGTGCCAGCAGTAGTAGCCGTAGCTCCTACGAGCAGTACTTC.

V gene TRBV7-9 combines with J gene TRBJ1-1; D uncertain. The CDR3 covers 13 residues. Germline values: CDR1 SEHNR, CDR2 FQNEAQ (reference sequence). The V end was cut by 2 bases, the J end by 5 bases, with 9 bases between. The CDR3 DNA reads as TGTGCCAGCAGCTTATCCGTAAGGACTGAAGCTTTCTTT. It specifies CASSLSVRTEAFF.

This rearrangement joins TRBV5-1 to TRBJ1-4; tentatively, D is TRBD1 (6 bases). V lost 4 bases, J lost 1 base, and 17 bases lay in between. The CDR3 contains 17 residues. Germline V gene lookup returns CDR1 SGHRS and CDR2 YFSETQ. Written as DNA, the CDR3 is TGCGCCAGCAGCCTTACAGGGCGAGGAGTAACTAATGAAAAACTGTTTTTT. Protein product: CASSLTGRGVTNEKLFF.

This sequence joins TRBV11-3 and TRBJ1-2; 8 nucleotides align to TRBD1. Germline V gene lookup returns CDR1 SGHNT and CDR2 YENEEA. J gave up 4 bases and V 4 bases, and 5 bases lay outside the gene matches. This CDR3 spans 14 amino acids. The CDR3 here is CASSSEGTGYGYTF. The CDR3, as DNA: TGTGCCAGCAGCTCCGAGGGGACAGGCTATGGCTACACCTTC.

The CDR3 nucleotides read TGTGCCAGCAGCCCCGGGACTTTACCAGATACGCAGTATTTT. It translates to CASSPGTLPDTQYF. The chain recombines TRBV7-3 with TRBJ2-3; D possibly corresponds to TRBD2 (6 bases). Trimming took 5 bases from V and 4 from J, leaving 13 bases between them. The CDR3 contains 14 residues. Germline V gene data show CDR1 as SGHTA and CDR2 as FQGTGA.

V and J are TRBV11-2 and TRBJ1-5; D is possibly TRBD1 (5 bases). V lost 5 bases and J lost 1, with 6 bases in between. CDR1 SGHAT and CDR2 FQNNGV come from the germline V gene. This CDR3 is 13 amino acids long. The chain's CDR3 is CASSPGSNQPQHF. The CDR3 DNA sequence: TGTGCCAGCAGCCCAGGGAGCAATCAGCCCCAGCATTTT.

The genes are TRBV7-6 and TRBJ2-6; 7 bases fit TRBD1. V shed 4 bases, J shed 1 base, and the junction held 19 bases outside the gene matches. The CDR3 runs to 21 residues. Germline V CDR1 and CDR2: SGHVS, FNYEAQ. CDR3 bases: TGTGCCAGCAGCTCGATACCATACCGGGACAGAAAACTTTCTGGGGCCAACGTCCTGACTTTC. Amino acid sequence: CASSSIPYRDRKLSGANVLTF. The complete variable domain, with remaining parts taken from reference TRBV7-6 and TRBJ2-6, reads GAGVSQSPRYKVTKRGQDVALRCDPISGHVSLYWYRQALGQGPEFLTYFNYEAQQDKSGLPNDRFSAERPEGSISTLTIQRTEQRDSAMYRCASSSIPYRDRKLSGANVLTFGAGSRLTVL.

V is TRBV30 and J is TRBJ2-7, with D perhaps matching TRBD1 or TRBD2 (5 bases each). Trimming took 4 bases from V and 1 from J, leaving 17 bases between them. The V gene's germline CDR1 is GTSNPN and CDR2 SVGIG (reference sequence). The CDR3 has 15 amino acids. The CDR3 DNA follows: TGTGCCTGGACCGGTAGCGCCGGGGCATCCTACGAGCAGTACTTC. The encoded protein is CAWTGSAGASYEQYF.

The rearrangement uses TRBV30 and TRBJ2-7; either TRBD1 or TRBD2 may fit D (5 bases each). In germline, CDR1 is GTSNPN, CDR2 SVGIG (reference sequence). The germline V and J ends were trimmed by 2 bases and 0 bases, with 14 bases remaining between them. The CDR3 is 15 residues long. As DNA, the CDR3 is TGTGCCTGGAGTCCTTCGGGACGGGTCTCCTACGAGCAGTACTTC. Residues: CAWSPSGRVSYEQYF.

This clone was detected a few times. V gene TRBV13 combines with J gene TRBJ1-4; TRBD1 is a possible D gene (6 bases). Between the trimmed V and J ends, which lost 3 bases and 4 bases, there was a span of 9 bases. The CDR3 runs to 14 residues. Germline V gene sequence: CDR1 PRHDT, CDR2 FYEKMQ (reference sequence). In DNA, the CDR3 is TGTGCCAGCAGCTTCCAGGGGCTTAATGAAAAACTGTTTTTT. It specifies CASSFQGLNEKLFF.

This clone was observed a single time. This chain links TRBV19 with TRBJ2-4; possible D gene TRBD2, 5 bases. V was pared by 7 bases and J by 9 bases, with 16 bases between. The CDR3 extends over 13 amino acids. The germline V gene encodes CDR1 LNHDA and CDR2 SQIVND (reference sequence). This CDR3 reads CASKYDAAGIQYF. CDR3 in DNA: TGTGCCAGTAAATATGACGCGGCGGGCATTCAGTACTTC. Full variable domain (missing parts from reference TRBV19 and TRBJ2-4): DGGITQSPKYLFRKEGQNVTLSCEQNLNHDAMYWYRQDPGQGLRLIYYSQIVNDFQKGDIAEGYSVSREKKESFPLTVTSAQKNPTAFYLCASKYDAAGIQYFGAGTRLSVL.

The rearrangement uses TRBV6-5 and TRBJ1-2; no clear D. The CDR3 contains 16 residues. Germline CDR1 and CDR2: MNHEY and SVGAGI. V was pared by 0 bases and J by 4 bases, with 15 bases between. CDR3 sequence: CASSYSAWTATYGYTF. The CDR3 coding sequence is TGTGCCAGCAGTTACTCGGCCTGGACGGCTACCTATGGCTACACCTTC.

This clone is a singleton in its sample. The chain couples TRBV7-2 to TRBJ1-5; no definite D call. The germline V and J ends were trimmed by 3 bases and 2 bases, with 8 bases remaining between them. The germline V gene has CDR1 SGHTA and CDR2 FQGNSA. The CDR3 is 14 residues long. CDR3 nucleotides: TGTGCCAGCAGCTTGGCGGACGGCAATCAGCCCCAGCATTTT. It is translated as CASSLADGNQPQHF.